This entry concerns a single T cell receptor beta chain. This entry is derived from a study of T cell changes during pregnancy in multiple sclerosis. Trimming at V came to 4 bases and at J to 4 bases, leaving 11 bases not matched to a gene. Germline V gives CDR1 LGHNA, CDR2 YSLEER. CDR3 length: 16 amino acids. Only in-frame clones appear in the TCRdb table, and some are missing; sequencing was by immunoSEQ multiplex PCR. The sample shows under 70,000 clones, around 92% of them seen only once. The origin of this receptor is a female donor with multiple sclerosis, enrolled in a pregnancy study. The starting material was CD4+ T cells from peripheral blood mononuclear cells, obtained after pregnancy. The chain joins TRBV4-3 to TRBJ1-1; 8 bases agree with TRBD1. CDR3 in amino acids: CASSPFGQGLGTEAFF. As DNA, the CDR3 is TGCGCCAGCAGCCCCTTCGGACAGGGATTAGGCACTGAAGCTTTCTTT.